This TCR beta chain comes out of a study of cytotoxic CD8 clonotypes in ibrutinib-treated CLL. Study background: Among the samples, the mean was around 260,000 productive templates and 85,000 to 100,000 productive rearrangements.

As for this clone: This sample also contains other DNA sequences that code for the same CDR3.

Using immunoSEQ multiplex PCR, the repertoire was profiled, and TCRdb retains in-frame clones only, with some absent. Seen here are about 160,000 clones, roughly 80% observed once, and the top ten hold over 2%. This sample comprised PBMCs, obtained after 12 months of ibrutinib treatment. This sequence originates from a human donor with chronic lymphocytic leukemia.

CDR3 bases: TGTGCCTGGAGTGTCCGGGAGACCCAGTACTTC. Translation gives CAWSVRETQYF. The chain uses TRBV30 and TRBJ2-5, with D unresolved. Germline lookup yields CDR1 GTSNPN and CDR2 SVGIG (reference sequence). CDR3 size: 11 residues. V was pared by 0 bases and J by 5 bases, with 4 bases between.